This is a list of T cell receptor beta chains from one sample in a study of cytomegalovirus exposure and HLA in healthy donors. Assay: immunoSEQ multiplex PCR; the TCRdb copy retains only in-frame clones and omits some. This sample carries some 150,000 clones, roughly four fifths of them seen once, and the ten largest clones take 3%. The source material was PBMCs. Source of these receptors: a man aged 40-49 years in good health and CMV-seropositive. Both conserved end residues are part of each CDR3. The order of the fields is clone size, V gene, J gene, D gene, CDR3 DNA, CDR3 protein. The D gene is left open where the match is weak. A clone size is listed for some rows: how often the clone was seen (once, few, many), or a class if it is expanded.

few	TRBV10-3	TRBJ2-1	TRBD2	TGTGCCATCAGTGCCCCCCCTGGGGGACTAGCGGGAGGGGCGTCCTCCTACAATGAGCAGTTCTTC	CAISAPPGGLAGGASSYNEQFF
few	TRBV18	TRBJ1-1	TRBD1	TGTGCCAGCTCACCGGGACAGGGTGAGGTCACTGAAGCTTTCTTT	CASSPGQGEVTEAFF
NA	TRBV7-2	TRBJ2-7	NA	TGTGCCAGCAGCTTAGCGTATGGCGGCCGCTCCTACGAGCAGTACTTC	CASSLAYGGRSYEQYF
NA	TRBV15	TRBJ2-3	TRBD1	TGTGCCACCAGCACCCCAGGGACAGGCACAGATACGCAGTATTTT	CATSTPGTGTDTQYF
NA	TRBV7-9	TRBJ1-5	NA	TGTTCCAGCAGCGCGGGGGCGAGCAATCAGCCCCAGCATTTT	CSSSAGASNQPQHF
NA	TRBV7-2	TRBJ1-3	TRBD1	TGTGCCAGCAGCCCTGGGACAGCATCTGGAAACACCATATATTTT	CASSPGTASGNTIYF
NA	TRBV5-1	TRBJ1-5	NA	TGCGCCAGCAGCTTTACGGGGGAAAATCAGCCCCAGCATTTT	CASSFTGENQPQHF
once	TRBV6-5	TRBJ2-7	TRBD1	TGTGCCAGCAGTTACGACAGGGATTACGAGCAGTACTTC	CASSYDRDYEQYF
NA	TRBV11-1	TRBJ1-1	NA	TGTGCCAGCAGCTTAGAAGGGCCAACAGGGAACACTGAAGCTTTCTTT	CASSLEGPTGNTEAFF
NA	TRBV27	TRBJ1-2	NA	TGTGCCAGCAGTTTAAGCCGGGACTATGGCTACACCTTC	CASSLSRDYGYTF
NA	TRBV5-1	TRBJ2-2	TRBD2	TGCGCCAGCAGCTTACTAGCGGGGACGAACACCGGGGAGCTGTTTTTT	CASSLLAGTNTGELFF
NA	TRBV6-5	TRBJ2-1	TRBD2	TGTGCCAGCAGTTACGGACTAGCGGCCAATGAGCAGTTCTTC	CASSYGLAANEQFF
NA	TRBV5-1	TRBJ2-3	NA	TGCGCCAGCAGCTTTGGAGGGGAGGCTACGCAGTATTTT	CASSFGGEATQYF
NA	TRBV25-1	TRBJ1-5	NA	TGTGCCAGCAGCCTCTCGGGGGTGTCTCAGCCCCAGCATTTT	CASSLSGVSQPQHF
NA	TRBV28	TRBJ2-5	TRBD1	TGTGCCAGCAGTTTGGGACAGGAAGAGACCCAGTACTTC	CASSLGQEETQYF
NA	TRBV18	TRBJ1-4	TRBD1	TGTGCCAGCTCACTGACTCGGACAGGGAGTAATGAAAAACTGTTTTTT	CASSLTRTGSNEKLFF
NA	TRBV5-4	TRBJ2-3	NA	TGTGCCAGCAGCTTGGCGGCTGGCGGGCGCCCTGATACGCAGTATTTT	CASSLAAGGRPDTQYF
NA	TRBV5-1	TRBJ2-2	TRBD2	TGCGCCAGCAGCTCGGGACTAGCGGGGCCTGCGGTGACCGGGGAGCTGTTTTTT	CASSSGLAGPAVTGELFF
NA	TRBV18	TRBJ2-7	NA	TGTGCCAGCTCACCCCTTTTAAGGGGGAGCGGCTACGAGCAGTACTTC	CASSPLLRGSGYEQYF
NA	TRBV7-2	TRBJ2-7	TRBD2	TGTGCCAGCAGCTTACGTCGCCCGGGGACTAGCGGGTCCTCCTACGAGCAGTACTTC	CASSLRRPGTSGSSYEQYF
NA	TRBV28	TRBJ2-5	NA	TGTGCCAGCAGCTCCTTGACAGGCTTTCAAGAGACCCAGTACTTC	CASSSLTGFQETQYF
NA	TRBV19	TRBJ2-1	TRBD2	TGTGCCAGTAGCCGGGGGGACCGCTCCTACAATGAGCAGTTCTTC	CASSRGDRSYNEQFF
NA	TRBV9	TRBJ2-5	TRBD2	TGTGCCAGCAGCGTTAGCGGGAGGGCCGGGGAGACCCAGTACTTC	CASSVSGRAGETQYF
NA	TRBV5-5	TRBJ2-7	NA	TGTGCCAGCACCTCGGACGCACGGGGGGAGCAGTACTTC	CASTSDARGEQYF
NA	TRBV9	TRBJ2-2	NA	TGTGCCAGCAGCGTATTAGAAAACACCGGGGAGCTGTTTTTT	CASSVLENTGELFF
few	TRBV4-1	TRBJ1-4	NA	TGCGCCAGCAGCCAAGATGGGTCGGGGGGTGAAAAACTGTTTTTT	CASSQDGSGGEKLFF
NA	TRBV29-1	TRBJ2-2	TRBD1	TGCAGCGTGGCGGACAGGGCATTTACCGGGGAGCTGTTTTTT	CSVADRAFTGELFF
NA	TRBV7-2	TRBJ1-1	NA	TGTGCCAGCAGCCTCAGCCCTGGGGCGAACACTGAAGCTTTCTTT	CASSLSPGANTEAFF
NA	TRBV20-1	TRBJ2-7	NA	TGCAGTGCTTCCGGCGGCTACGAGCAGTACTTC	CSASGGYEQYF
NA	TRBV5-1	TRBJ2-5	TRBD2	TGCGCCAGCAGCTTGCGACTAGCGGGACGAGAGACCCAGTACTTC	CASSLRLAGRETQYF
NA	TRBV2	TRBJ2-2	NA	TGTGCCAGCAGAGAGGAGACAGTGAACACCGGGGAGCTGTTTTTT	CASREETVNTGELFF
NA	TRBV9	TRBJ2-3	TRBD2	TGTGCCAGCAGCCCCCGGGAGGGGGGGACAGATACGCAGTATTTT	CASSPREGGTDTQYF
NA	TRBV4-2	TRBJ1-6	NA	TGTGCCAGCAGCCAGGAGGGAGGCTATAATTCACCCCTCCACTTT	CASSQEGGYNSPLHF